A selection of T cell receptor beta chains follows, all from one sample in a study of T cell repertoires in cytomegalovirus infection. Their recognized antigens are unknown. TCRdb passed the reads through MiXCR, listing each CDR3 protein once. This table holds roughly 860,000 distinct CDR3 sequences, 30% to 35% found once. The sequencing here drew on cultured CD8+ T cells from PBMCs, taken from culture after CMV antigen stimulation. Receptors originate from a human donor in good health (CMV status not recorded). Some clones in this sample may be carry-over from other donors' samples. Each CDR3 is given with its conserved first and last residue. Each record gives: V gene, J gene, CDR3 protein.

TRBV7-2	TRBJ2-5	CASSLSVGAQETQYF
TRBV29-1	TRBJ2-5	CSVEYRKIQETQYF
TRBV9	TRBJ1-1	CASSVYGEPYTEAFF
TRBV7-9	TRBJ2-3	CASSFPGGADTQYF
TRBV7-2	TRBJ2-2	CASSPGTGTETGELFF
TRBV20-1	TRBJ1-1	CSARDRGANTEAFF
TRBV29-1	TRBJ2-7	CSILTGAYEQYF
TRBV7-8	TRBJ1-2	CASSLGAGGDGYTF
TRBV19	TRBJ2-5	CASSPAGGLQETQYF
TRBV27	TRBJ2-5	CASRASGAQETQYF
TRBV11-2	TRBJ1-1	CASSLGGAGLTEAFF
TRBV6-6	TRBJ2-5	CASSYILGQGEETQYF
TRBV11-2	TRBJ2-1	CASSTRDSNEQFF
TRBV6-2/TRBV6-3	TRBJ2-1	CASKVTGGAYNEQFF
TRBV5-3	TRBJ2-1	CASSPDIKEFF
TRBV12-3/TRBV12-4	TRBJ2-5	CASRGQGKGPQETQYF
TRBV6-5	TRBJ2-1	CASSYPSGGAYNEQFF
TRBV10-3	TRBJ1-6	CAIGAGVINSPLHF
TRBV11-2	TRBJ2-5	CASRGTGVGGETQYF
TRBV5-5	TRBJ2-5	CASSLWSGAETQYF
TRBV9	TRBJ2-7	CASSAPDRGEDEQYF
TRBV2	TRBJ1-2	CASSQGKIGYGYTF
TRBV4-2	TRBJ2-2	CASSQDGRRGLLNTGELFF
TRBV12-3/TRBV12-4	TRBJ2-7	CASTTGQIYEQYF
TRBV10-3	TRBJ2-3	CAISERDTQYF
TRBV7-2	TRBJ2-2	CALTGIAGELFF
TRBV12-3/TRBV12-4	TRBJ2-3	CASSRTSGGRTDTQYF
TRBV6-6	TRBJ1-1	CASRRGQGTTEAFF
TRBV6-5	TRBJ2-3	CATRWGAETDTQYF